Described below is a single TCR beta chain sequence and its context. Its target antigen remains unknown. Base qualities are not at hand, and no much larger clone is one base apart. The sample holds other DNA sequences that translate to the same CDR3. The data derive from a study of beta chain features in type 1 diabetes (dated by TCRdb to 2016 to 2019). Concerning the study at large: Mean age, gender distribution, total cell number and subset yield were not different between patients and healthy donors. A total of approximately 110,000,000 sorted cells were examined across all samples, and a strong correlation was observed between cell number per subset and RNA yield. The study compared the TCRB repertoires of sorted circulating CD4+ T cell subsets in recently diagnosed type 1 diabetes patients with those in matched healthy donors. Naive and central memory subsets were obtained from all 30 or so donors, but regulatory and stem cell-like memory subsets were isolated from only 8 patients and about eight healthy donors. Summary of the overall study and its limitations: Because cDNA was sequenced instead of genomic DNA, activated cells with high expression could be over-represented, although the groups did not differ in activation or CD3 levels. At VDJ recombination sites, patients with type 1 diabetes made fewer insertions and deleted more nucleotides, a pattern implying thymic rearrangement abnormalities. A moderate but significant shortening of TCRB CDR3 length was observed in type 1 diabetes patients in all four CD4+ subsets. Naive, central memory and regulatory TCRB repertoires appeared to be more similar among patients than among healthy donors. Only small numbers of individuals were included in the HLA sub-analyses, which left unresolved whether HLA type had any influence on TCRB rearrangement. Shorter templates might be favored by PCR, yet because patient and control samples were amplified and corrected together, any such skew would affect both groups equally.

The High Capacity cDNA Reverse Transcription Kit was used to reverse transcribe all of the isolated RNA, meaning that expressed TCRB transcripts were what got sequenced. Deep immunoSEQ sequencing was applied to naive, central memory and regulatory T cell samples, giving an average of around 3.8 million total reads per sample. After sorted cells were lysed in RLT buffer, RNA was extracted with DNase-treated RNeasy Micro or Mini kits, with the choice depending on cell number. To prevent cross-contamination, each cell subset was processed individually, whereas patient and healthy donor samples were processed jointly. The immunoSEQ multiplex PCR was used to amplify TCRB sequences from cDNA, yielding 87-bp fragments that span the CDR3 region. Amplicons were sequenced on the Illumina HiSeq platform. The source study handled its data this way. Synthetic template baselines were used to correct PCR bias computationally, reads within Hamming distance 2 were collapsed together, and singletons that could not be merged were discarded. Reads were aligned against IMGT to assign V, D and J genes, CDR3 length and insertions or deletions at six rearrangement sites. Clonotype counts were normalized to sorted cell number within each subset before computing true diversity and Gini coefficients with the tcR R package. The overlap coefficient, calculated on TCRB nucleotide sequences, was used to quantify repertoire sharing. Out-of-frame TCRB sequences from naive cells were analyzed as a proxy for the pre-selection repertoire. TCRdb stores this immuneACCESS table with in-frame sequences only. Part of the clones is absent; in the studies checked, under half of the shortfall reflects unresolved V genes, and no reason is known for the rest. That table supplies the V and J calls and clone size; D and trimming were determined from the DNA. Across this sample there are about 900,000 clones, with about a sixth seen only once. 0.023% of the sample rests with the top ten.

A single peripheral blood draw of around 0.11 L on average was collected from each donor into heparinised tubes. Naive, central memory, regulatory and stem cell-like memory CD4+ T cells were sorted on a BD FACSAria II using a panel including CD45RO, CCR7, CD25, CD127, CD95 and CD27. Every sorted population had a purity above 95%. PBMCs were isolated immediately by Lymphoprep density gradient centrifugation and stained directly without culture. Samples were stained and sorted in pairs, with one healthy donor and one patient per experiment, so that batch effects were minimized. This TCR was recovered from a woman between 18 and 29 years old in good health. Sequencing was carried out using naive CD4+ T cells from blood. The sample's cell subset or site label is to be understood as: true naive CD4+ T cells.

The nucleotides read TGCGCCAGCAGCTTGGGGCTGAACACTGAAGCTTTCTTT. This is translated as CASSLGLNTEAFF. Recombination connected TRBV5-1 to TRBJ1-1, with the identity of the D gene unclear. Per the germline V gene, SGHRS is the CDR1 and YFSETQ is the CDR2. From the cysteine through the phenylalanine, the CDR3 covers 13 amino acids. CDR3 DNA is the only sequence kept; it has 39 bases, read in frame from the first base. V and J lose 0 bases and 0 bases, and a span of 3 bases separates them.